Listed below are T cell receptor beta chains from one sample, sequenced in a study of cytomegalovirus exposure and HLA in healthy donors. Method: immunoSEQ multiplex PCR; TCRdb's copy keeps in-frame clones and lacks some. The repertoire holds under 250,000 clones, with over 75% as singletons. Input material: PBMCs. These receptors were obtained from a boy between 5 and 17 years old in good health and CMV-seronegative. Each CDR3 is given with its conserved first and last residue. The D gene is left open where the match is weak. Expanded clones get a size class; other rows say once, few or many, or leave the size out.

clone_size j_call d_call v_call cdr3_aa cdr3_nt
- TRBJ1-6 - TRBV9 CASSVEQGVSPLHF TGTGCCAGCAGCGTAGAACAGGGAGTATCGCCCCTCCACTTT
few TRBJ2-3 TRBD2 TRBV19 CASSPQVAGLTDTQYF TGTGCCAGTAGCCCCCAGGTAGCGGGGCTCACAGATACGCAGTATTTT
- TRBJ1-2 TRBD1 TRBV7-9 CSSSTQGQASGAGGYTF TGTTCCAGCAGCACCCAGGGACAGGCGAGTGGGGCGGGCGGCTACACCTTC
few TRBJ2-7 - TRBV7-8 CASSYRGMPYEQYF TGTGCCAGCAGCTACCGGGGGATGCCCTACGAGCAGTACTTC
- TRBJ1-4 - TRBV6-1 CASSGGQTLNEKLFF TGTGCCAGCAGCGGGGGTCAAACACTTAATGAAAAACTGTTTTTT
- TRBJ1-6 - TRBV6-8 CASRTLRQASGKRGNSPLHF TGTGCCAGCAGGACTTTACGACAGGCTTCGGGGAAGAGGGGAAATTCACCCCTCCACTTT
- TRBJ2-5 - TRBV6-1 CASSGRVGEETQYF TGTGCCAGCAGTGGGAGGGTAGGTGAAGAGACCCAGTACTTC
- TRBJ2-7 TRBD1 TRBV27 CASRKGAFYEQYF TGTGCCAGCAGAAAGGGGGCCTTCTACGAGCAGTACTTC
- TRBJ2-3 TRBD2 TRBV30 CAWTRTSGGGDTQYF TGTGCCTGGACTCGGACTAGCGGGGGTGGGGATACGCAGTATTTT
- TRBJ1-3 - TRBV5-1 CASSLTGGSGNTIYF TGCGCCAGCAGCTTGACGGGGGGCTCTGGAAACACCATATATTTT
- TRBJ1-5 - TRBV4-2 CASSQDLLEAQHF TGTGCCAGCAGCCAAGATTTGTTGGAGGCCCAGCATTTT
- TRBJ2-3 TRBD1 TRBV6-1 CASSDLWGDRAGDTQYF TGTGCCAGCAGTGACCTTTGGGGGGACAGGGCGGGAGATACGCAGTATTTT
once TRBJ2-2 TRBD1 TRBV2 CASSTNRGVGELFF TGTGCCAGCAGTACCAACAGGGGAGTCGGGGAGCTGTTTTTT
- TRBJ2-4 - TRBV7-8 CASSSPRALAKNIQYF TGTGCCAGCAGCTCACCGCGGGCCCTAGCCAAAAACATTCAGTACTTC
- TRBJ1-1 - TRBV6-1 CASITGKNTEAFF TGTGCCAGCATAACAGGGAAGAACACTGAAGCTTTCTTT
- TRBJ2-3 - TRBV7-3 CASSRQHTDTQYF TGTGCCAGCAGCCGACAGCACACAGATACGCAGTATTTT
once TRBJ1-2 - TRBV5-1 CASSFDPDSTSNYGYTF TGCGCCAGCAGCTTCGACCCCGACAGCACATCTAACTATGGCTACACCTTC
few TRBJ1-4 TRBD1 TRBV5-6 CASSRGTGQGGEKLFF TGTGCCAGCAGCCGCGGGACGGGACAGGGTGGAGAAAAACTGTTTTTT